A single sample is the source of the 15 T cell receptor beta chains below, sequenced in a study of T cells in Graves' hyperthyroidism and ophthalmopathy. Authors of the study amplified TCR beta CDR3 regions from RNA transcripts. The HTBI set primed first-round TCR CDR3 RT-PCR. A single record per CDR3 protein comes from TCRdb applying MiXCR to the multiplex PCR reads. This sample carries a few hundred thousand distinct CDR3 sequences, approximately 15% of them seen once, and the ten largest clones take roughly 3.5%. Input material: blood. The receptors here all came from a woman aged 40 to 50 with Graves' ophthalmopathy.

V and J are TRBV27 and TRBJ1-4, with D uncertain. The CDR3 contains 13 residues. CDR1 and CDR2 from the germline V gene are MNHEY and SMNVEV (reference sequence). Trimming removed 5 bases from V and 4 bases from J, with 8 bases in between. The CDR3 region has the DNA TGTGCCAGCAGTAGGGCGGATAATGAAAAACTGTTTTTT. Its translation: CASSRADNEKLFF.

Ten or more counts support this clonotype. The J gene is TRBJ1-5, the V gene TRBV2; the D is unclear. Germline V lookup: CDR1 SNHLY, CDR2 FYNNEI. This CDR3 spans 17 amino acids. The V gene lost 0 bases and the J gene lost 0 bases, with 12 bases spanning the gap. CDR3 loop: CASSEALGLYSNQPQHF. CDR3 coding DNA: TGTGCCAGCAGTGAAGCGCTTGGGCTATATAGCAATCAGCCCCAGCATTTT.

This clonotype was seen a single time. The genes are TRBV5-1 and TRBJ2-2; 7 bases are a match to TRBD2. The CDR3 is 16 amino acids. Trimming took 4 bases from V and 0 from J; bases not matched to a gene: 6. The germline V gene has CDR1 SGHRS and CDR2 YFSETQ. The CDR3 region has the DNA TGCGCCAGCAGCCCCGGGACTACCTCGAACACCGGGGAGCTGTTTTTT. Protein: CASSPGTTSNTGELFF.

This clonotype was counted many times. The chain is built from TRBV20-1 and TRBJ2-3; TRBD2 matches 8 bases. Germline V gene data show CDR1 as DFQATT and CDR2 as SNEGSKA (reference sequence). V shed 0 bases, J shed 4 bases, and the junction held 6 bases outside the gene matches. The CDR3 is made up of 15 amino acids. The CDR3 loop reads CSARDQGLVADTQYF. CDR3 sequence (DNA): TGCAGTGCTAGAGATCAGGGACTAGTTGCAGATACGCAGTATTTT.

This clonotype was observed many times. The chain has TRBV30 and TRBJ1-2, with D possibly being TRBD1 (5 bases). Trimming pared 0 bases from V and 3 bases from J, leaving 8 bases between. The germline V gene has CDR1 GTSNPN and CDR2 SVGIG (reference sequence). The CDR3 consists of 13 residues. The CDR3 region has the DNA TGTGCCTGGAGTGTCGGGACGCACTATGGCTACACCTTC. This codes for CAWSVGTHYGYTF.

This clonotype occurred a few times. The rearrangement links TRBV30 to TRBJ1-6, with TRBD1 matching 11 bases. In germline, CDR1 is GTSNPN, CDR2 SVGIG (reference sequence). The length of the CDR3 is 17 residues. Trimming at V came to 0 bases and at J to 5 bases, leaving 6 bases not matched to a gene. CDR3 sequence: CAWSVRGTGGNNSPLHF. The CDR3 nucleotides are TGTGCCTGGAGTGTACGTGGGACAGGGGGAAATAATTCACCCCTCCACTTT.

The V and J genes are TRBV7-2 and TRBJ2-1; D is unresolved. Germline values: CDR1 SGHTA, CDR2 FQGNSA. The CDR3 consists of 12 residues. The V gene lost 1 base and the J gene lost 10 bases, with 8 bases spanning the gap. CDR3 DNA sequence: TGTGCCAGCAGCTTAGTGTGGACCGAGCAGTTCTTC. It is translated as CASSLVWTEQFF.

This clonotype was observed many times. The chain joins TRBV11-2 to TRBJ1-5; D remains unclear. Between the trimmed V and J ends, which lost 5 bases and 7 bases, there was a span of 12 bases. The CDR3 has 13 residues. CDR1 and CDR2 from the germline V gene are SGHAT and FQNNGV. This CDR3 reads CASSPTPGQPQHF. DNA for the CDR3: TGTGCCAGCAGCCCTACCCCGGGACAGCCCCAGCATTTT. The full variable domain, with the rest looked up from reference TRBV11-2 and TRBJ1-5, is EAGVAQSPRYKIIEKRQSVAFWCNPISGHATLYWYQQILGQGPKLLIQFQNNGVVDDSQLPKDRFSAERLKGVDSTLKIQPAKLEDSAVYLCASSPTPGQPQHFGDGTRLSIL.

This clonotype was seen only a few times. The rearrangement links TRBV29-1 to TRBJ2-5, with TRBD2 as a possible D gene (6 bases). V was clipped by 6 bases and J by 4 bases, with 18 bases between them. CDR1 SQVTM and CDR2 ANQGSEA come from the germline V gene. CDR3 length: 14 residues. The CDR3 here is CSVVGVWGLETQYF. CDR3 nucleotides: TGCAGCGTAGTCGGGGTTTGGGGACTAGAGACCCAGTACTTC.

This sequence joins TRBV20-1 and TRBJ1-3; D is ambiguous. Germline CDR1 is DFQATT and CDR2 is SNEGSKA (reference sequence). The CDR3 length is 15 residues. Between the trimmed V and J ends, which lost 0 bases and 0 bases, there was a span of 9 bases. The CDR3 DNA follows: TGCAGTGCTAGAGATATCAAAGCCTCTGGAAACACCATATATTTT. This encodes CSARDIKASGNTIYF.

This sequence joins TRBV5-6 and TRBJ2-6; TRBD1 is a possible D gene (6 bases). Germline V gene data show CDR1 as SGHDT and CDR2 as YYEEEE. CDR3 length: 16 amino acids. V lost 4 bases and J lost 0, with 11 bases in between. CDR3 coding DNA: TGTGCCAGCAGCGCTGACAGGCGCTCTGGGGCCAACGTCCTGACTTTC. Its protein product is CASSADRRSGANVLTF.

The chain couples TRBV7-9 to TRBJ2-2; D tentatively reads TRBD1 or TRBD2 (6 bases each). The germline V gene encodes CDR1 SEHNR and CDR2 FQNEAQ (reference sequence). The CDR3 sequence is 15 residues long. With 6 bases removed from V and 6 bases from J, the gap between germline ends came to 17 bases. The CDR3 reads CASRDYRGLPGELFF. For the CDR3, the DNA is TGTGCCAGCAGGGATTATCGGGGGCTGCCCGGGGAGCTGTTTTTT. Together with reference TRBV7-9 and TRBJ2-2, the CDR3 gives the full variable domain: DTGVSQNPRHKITKRGQNVTFRCDPISEHNRLYWYRQTLGQGPEFLTYFQNEAQLEKSRLLSDRFSAERPKGSFSTLEIQRTEQGDSAMYLCASRDYRGLPGELFFGEGSRLTVL.

This chain uses TRBV11-2 with TRBJ2-3, with 16 bases that match TRBD2. CDR3 length: 17 amino acids. The trim removed 4 bases at V and 4 bases at J, leaving 5 bases unmatched. In germline, CDR1 is SGHAT, CDR2 FQNNGV. Here the CDR3 reads CASSSGTSGRAADTQYF. CDR3 DNA sequence: TGTGCCAGCAGCTCCGGGACTAGCGGGAGGGCCGCAGATACGCAGTATTTT.

This clonotype occurred many times. The CDR3 DNA reads as TGTGCCAGCAGTTTGGTGGGAATCTCCACGGGAGCCAAAAACATTCAGTACTTC. Protein: CASSLVGISTGAKNIQYF. The rearrangement joins TRBV12-3 or TRBV12-4 to TRBJ2-4; no reliable D call. The V end was cut by 3 bases, the J end by 0 bases, with 18 bases between. The CDR3 runs to 18 residues.

The sample holds many counts of this clonotype. This chain links TRBV7-2 with TRBJ2-7; a possible D gene is TRBD2 (5 bases). The CDR3 is made up of 13 amino acids. The ends were cut back, 2 bases at V and 5 bases at J, with 10 bases in the middle. Per germline, CDR1 SGHTA and CDR2 FQGNSA. Written as DNA, the CDR3 is TGTGCCAGCAGCTTAAGGGAGAGGGACGAGCAGTACTTC. It translates to CASSLRERDEQYF.